This TCR beta chain was sequenced in a study of human T cells and chemical hapten exposure. Time point noted: patch test 3, about 24 weeks after DPC sensitization. The treatment: therapeutic diphenylcyclopropenone sensitization with weekly scalp DPC. People who gave samples had alopecia, were 18 to 70 years old, and were suitable for DPC. Unfractionated whole blood yielded the extracted total RNA. This clonotype has a handful of counts. In germline, CDR1 is KGHSH, CDR2 LQKENI. V was clipped by 3 bases and J by 0 bases, with 15 bases between them. CDR3 length: 17 amino acids. Original processing notes: About 97,000 TCRs per sample was the median, with a range of roughly 23,224 to 750,000. TCRdb reprocessed the RACE reads with MiXCR, giving one entry per CDR3 protein. None of the V and J calls come from the authors' own analysis; TCRdb made them. The sample includes tens of thousands of distinct CDR3 sequences, 11% of them seen just once.

The chain combines TRBV18 with TRBJ1-5; possible D gene TRBD1, 5 bases. The starting material was whole blood, obtained in connection with sensitization to the hapten diphenylcyclopropenone (DPC). This clonotype was sampled from a woman aged 45-59 years with alopecia areata. Some clones in this sample may be carry-over from other donors' samples. The DNA of the CDR3 is TGTGCCAGCTCACCTAGACAGTCTCTTAATAGCAATCAGCCCCAGCATTTT. It encodes CASSPRQSLNSNQPQHF. The full variable domain, its missing parts supplied by reference TRBV18 and TRBJ1-5, is NAGVMQNPRHLVRRRGQEARLRCSPMKGHSHVYWYRQLPEEGLKFMVYLQKENIIDESGMPKERFSAEFPKEGPSILRIQQVVRGDSAAYFCASSPRQSLNSNQPQHFGDGTRLSIL.